This entry features one T cell receptor beta chain sequence. Its antigen remains unidentified. Germline CDR1 and CDR2: SNHLY and FYNNEI. V was pared by 6 bases and J by 2 bases, with 11 bases between. This CDR3 has 14 amino acids. The record originates from a study of T cell responses to AZD1222 COVID-19 vaccine. TCRdb's copy holds only in-frame clones and misses some; the assay was immunoSEQ multiplex PCR. This table has more than 95,000 clones, roughly 86% appearing once. Regarding the study as a whole: Among the donors, most were white British and more were female, and clonal diversity was possibly underestimated.

The rearrangement links TRBV2 to TRBJ1-5; D is ambiguous. The receptor's source is an adult who received the MenACWY meningococcal vaccine as a control. The sample in question was peripheral blood, obtained 28 days after the second dose of the MenACWY control vaccine. The CDR3 reads CASRQTVGNQPQHF. CDR3 bases: TGTGCCAGCAGACAGACGGTCGGCAATCAGCCCCAGCATTTT.